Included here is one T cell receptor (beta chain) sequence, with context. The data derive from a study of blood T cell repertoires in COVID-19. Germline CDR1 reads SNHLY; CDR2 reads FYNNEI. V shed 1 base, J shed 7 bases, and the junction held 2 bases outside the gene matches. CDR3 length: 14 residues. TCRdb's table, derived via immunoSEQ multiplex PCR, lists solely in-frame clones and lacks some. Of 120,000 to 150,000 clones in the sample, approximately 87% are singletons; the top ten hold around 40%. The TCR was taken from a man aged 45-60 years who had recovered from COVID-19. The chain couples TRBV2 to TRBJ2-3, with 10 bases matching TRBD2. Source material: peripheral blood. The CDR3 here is CASSEVLAGNTQYF. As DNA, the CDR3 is TGTGCCAGCAGTGAAGTACTAGCGGGAAATACGCAGTATTTT.